This T cell receptor beta chain appears in the sequencing data of a study of technical replicates of blood from several donors. Libraries were prepared by immunoSEQ multiplex PCR; TCRdb keeps only in-frame clonotypes and omits some of them. This table holds 60,000 to 90,000 clones, approximately 97% found once. Germline trimming cut 11 bases from V and 0 bases from J; bases unmatched to any gene: 11. The CDR3 loop spans 15 amino acids. The V gene's germline CDR1 is MNHNS and CDR2 SASEGT. V is TRBV6-1 and J is TRBJ1-2; 8 bases agree with TRBD1. The receptor was derived from a human donor in good health. Input material: T cells isolated from PBMCs. The DNA of the CDR3 is TGTGCCGGCTGGACAGGGACAGCTTCTAACTATGGCTACACCTTC. It yields the protein CAGWTGTASNYGYTF.